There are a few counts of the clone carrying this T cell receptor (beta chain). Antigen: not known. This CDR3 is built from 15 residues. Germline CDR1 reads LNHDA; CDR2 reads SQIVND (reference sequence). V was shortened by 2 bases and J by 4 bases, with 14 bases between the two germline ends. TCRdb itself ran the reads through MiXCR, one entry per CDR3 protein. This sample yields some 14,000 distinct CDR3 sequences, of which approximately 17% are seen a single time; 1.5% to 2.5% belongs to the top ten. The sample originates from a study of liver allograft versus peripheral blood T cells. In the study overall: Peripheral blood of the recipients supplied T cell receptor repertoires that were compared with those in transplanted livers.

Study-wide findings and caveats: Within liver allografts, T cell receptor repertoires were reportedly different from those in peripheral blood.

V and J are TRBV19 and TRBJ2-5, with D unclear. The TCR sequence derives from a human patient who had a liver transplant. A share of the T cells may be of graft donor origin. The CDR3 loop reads CASSIYAGLGETQYF. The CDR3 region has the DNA TGTGCCAGTAGTATATACGCCGGGCTGGGAGAGACCCAGTACTTC.